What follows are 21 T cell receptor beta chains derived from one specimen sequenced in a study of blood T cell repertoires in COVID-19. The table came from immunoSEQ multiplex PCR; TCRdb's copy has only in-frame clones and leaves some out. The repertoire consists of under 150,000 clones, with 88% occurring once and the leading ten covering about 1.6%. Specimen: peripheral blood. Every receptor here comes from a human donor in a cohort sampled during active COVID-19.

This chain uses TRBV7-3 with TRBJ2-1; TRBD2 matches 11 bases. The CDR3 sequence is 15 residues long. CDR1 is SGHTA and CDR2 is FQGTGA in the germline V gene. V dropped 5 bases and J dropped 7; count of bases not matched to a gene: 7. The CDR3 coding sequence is TGTGCCAGCAGCCCGGGACTAGCGGAGATTAATGAGCAGTTCTTC. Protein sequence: CASSPGLAEINEQFF.

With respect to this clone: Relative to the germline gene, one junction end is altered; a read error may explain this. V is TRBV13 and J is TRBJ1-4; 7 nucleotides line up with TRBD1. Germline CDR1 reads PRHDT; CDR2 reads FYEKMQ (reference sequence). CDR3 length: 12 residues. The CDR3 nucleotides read TGTGCCAGCAGCTTAGGACCGGGGCAGGGGGTCTTT. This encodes CASSLGPGQGVF.

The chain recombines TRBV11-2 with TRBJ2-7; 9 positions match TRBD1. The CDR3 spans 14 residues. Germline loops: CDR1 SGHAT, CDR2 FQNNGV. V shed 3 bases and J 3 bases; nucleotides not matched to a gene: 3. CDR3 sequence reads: CASSLGQGFYEQYF. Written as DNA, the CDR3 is TGTGCCAGCAGCTTGGGACAGGGTTTCTACGAGCAGTACTTC. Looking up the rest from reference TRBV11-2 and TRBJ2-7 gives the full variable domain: EAGVAQSPRYKIIEKRQSVAFWCNPISGHATLYWYQQILGQGPKLLIQFQNNGVVDDSQLPKDRFSAERLKGVDSTLKIQPAKLEDSAVYLCASSLGQGFYEQYFGPGTRLTVT.

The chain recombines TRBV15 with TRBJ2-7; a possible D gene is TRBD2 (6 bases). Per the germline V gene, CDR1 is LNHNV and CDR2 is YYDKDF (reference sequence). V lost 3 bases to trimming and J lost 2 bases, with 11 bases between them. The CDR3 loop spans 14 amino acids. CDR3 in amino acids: CATSRRGRTYEQYF. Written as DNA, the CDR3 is TGTGCCACCAGCAGGCGGGGCAGAACCTACGAGCAGTACTTC.

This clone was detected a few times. The CDR3 DNA sequence: TGTGCCAGCAGTGACCCACAGGGCGCCTTAAACACCGGGGAGCTGTTTTTT. Residues: CASSDPQGALNTGELFF. This chain joins TRBV6-1 and TRBJ2-2; weak D call: TRBD1 (6 bases). With 3 bases removed from V and 2 bases from J, the gap between germline ends came to 16 bases. This CDR3 contains 17 residues. Germline-derived CDR1 and CDR2 are MNHNS and SASEGT.

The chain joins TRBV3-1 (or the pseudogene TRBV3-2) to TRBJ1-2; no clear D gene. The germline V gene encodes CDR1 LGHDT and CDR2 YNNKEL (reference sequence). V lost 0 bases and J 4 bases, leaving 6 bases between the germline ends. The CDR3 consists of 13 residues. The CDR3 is CASSQDRLYGYTF. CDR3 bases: TGTGCCAGCAGCCAAGATAGACTCTATGGCTACACCTTC.

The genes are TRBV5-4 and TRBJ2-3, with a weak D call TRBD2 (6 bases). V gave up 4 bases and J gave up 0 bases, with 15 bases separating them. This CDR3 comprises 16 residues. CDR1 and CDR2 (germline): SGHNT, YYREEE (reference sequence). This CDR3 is CASSPAGLRSTDTQYF. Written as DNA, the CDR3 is TGTGCCAGCAGCCCCGCGGGACTCCGTAGCACAGATACGCAGTATTTT.

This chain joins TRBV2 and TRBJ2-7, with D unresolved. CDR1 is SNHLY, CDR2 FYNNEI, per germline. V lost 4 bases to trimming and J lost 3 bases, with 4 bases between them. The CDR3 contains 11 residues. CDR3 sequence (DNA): TGTGCCAGCAGTGCGAGCTACGAGCAGTACTTC. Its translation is CASSASYEQYF.

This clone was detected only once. CDR3 protein: CASSLRGQETQYF. The CDR3 DNA follows: TGTGCCAGCAGTCTTCGGGGTCAAGAGACCCAGTACTTC. This chain links TRBV3-1 (or the pseudogene TRBV3-2) with TRBJ2-5; possibly TRBD2 for D (5 bases). Per the germline V gene, CDR1 is LGHDT and CDR2 is YNNKEL (reference sequence). The CDR3 is made up of 13 amino acids. V gave up 6 bases and J gave up 2 bases, with 10 bases separating them.

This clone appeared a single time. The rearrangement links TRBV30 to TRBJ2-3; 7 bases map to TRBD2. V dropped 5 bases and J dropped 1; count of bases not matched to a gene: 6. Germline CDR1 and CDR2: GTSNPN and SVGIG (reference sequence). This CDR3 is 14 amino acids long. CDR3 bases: TGTGCCTGGGGGGCTGCGGGGGGCACAGATACGCAGTATTTT. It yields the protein CAWGAAGGTDTQYF.

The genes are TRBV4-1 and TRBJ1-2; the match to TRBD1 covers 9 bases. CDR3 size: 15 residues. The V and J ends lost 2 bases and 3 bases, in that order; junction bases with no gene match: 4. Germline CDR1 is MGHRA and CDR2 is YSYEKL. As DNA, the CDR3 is TGCGCCAGCAGCCAAAAGACAGGGGGATACTATGGCTACACCTTC. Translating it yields CASSQKTGGYYGYTF.

The CDR3 nucleotides are TGTGCCAGCAGCCCGGGACAAGGCTACGAGCAGTACTTC. Its translation is CASSPGQGYEQYF. The V gene is TRBV11-3, the J gene TRBJ2-7, with D tentatively TRBD1 (6 bases). Germline CDR1 reads SGHNT; CDR2 reads YENEEA. V lost 5 bases to trimming and J lost 3 bases, with 11 bases between them. There are 13 residues in the CDR3. Combining the CDR3 with reference TRBV11-3 and TRBJ2-7 gives the whole variable domain EAGVVQSPRYKIIEKKQPVAFWCNPISGHNTLYWYLQNLGQGPELLIRYENEEAVDDSQLPKDRFSAERLKGVDSTLKIQPAELGDSAVYLCASSPGQGYEQYFGPGTRLTVT.

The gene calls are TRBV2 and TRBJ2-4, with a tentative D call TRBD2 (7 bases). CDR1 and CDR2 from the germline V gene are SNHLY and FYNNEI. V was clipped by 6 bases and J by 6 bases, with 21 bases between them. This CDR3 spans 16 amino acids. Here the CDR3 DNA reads TGTGCCAGCAGGGGCAGGGGCGCGGGGGCCCCAAACATTCAGTACTTC. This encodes CASRGRGAGAPNIQYF. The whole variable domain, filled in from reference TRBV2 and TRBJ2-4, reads EPEVTQTPSHQVTQMGQEVILRCVPISNHLYFYWYRQILGQKVEFLVSFYNNEISEKSEIFDDQFSVERPDGSNFTLKIRSTKLEDSAMYFCASRGRGAGAPNIQYFGAGTRLSVL.

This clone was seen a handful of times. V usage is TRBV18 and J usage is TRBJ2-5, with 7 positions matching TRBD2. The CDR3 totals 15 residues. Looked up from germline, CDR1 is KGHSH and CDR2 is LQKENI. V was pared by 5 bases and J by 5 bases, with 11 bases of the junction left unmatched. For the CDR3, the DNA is TGTGCCAGCTCATCTCTAGCGGACGGGGGGGAGACCCAGTACTTC. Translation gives CASSSLADGGETQYF.

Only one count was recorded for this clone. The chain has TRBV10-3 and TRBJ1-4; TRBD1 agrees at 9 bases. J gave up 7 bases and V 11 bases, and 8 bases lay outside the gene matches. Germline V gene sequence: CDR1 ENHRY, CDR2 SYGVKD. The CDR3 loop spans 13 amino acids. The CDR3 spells CAVQGAFGEKLFF. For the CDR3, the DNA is TGTGCCGTACAGGGGGCTTTCGGTGAAAAACTGTTTTTT.

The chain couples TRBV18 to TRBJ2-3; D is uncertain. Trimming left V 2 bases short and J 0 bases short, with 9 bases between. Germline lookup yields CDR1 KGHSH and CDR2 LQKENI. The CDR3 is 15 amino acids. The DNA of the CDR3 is TGTGCCAGCTCACCAGCCCACGGTAGCACAGATACGCAGTATTTT. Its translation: CASSPAHGSTDTQYF.

The CDR3 loop is CASQTSGGHEQFF. CDR3 nucleotides: TGTGCCAGCCAGACTAGCGGGGGGCATGAGCAGTTCTTC. The chain has TRBV12-3 or TRBV12-4 and TRBJ2-1, with TRBD2 matching over 13 bases. The V gene end was trimmed by 8 bases and the J gene end by 8 bases; junction bases not matched to a gene: 3. The CDR3 is 13 amino acids.

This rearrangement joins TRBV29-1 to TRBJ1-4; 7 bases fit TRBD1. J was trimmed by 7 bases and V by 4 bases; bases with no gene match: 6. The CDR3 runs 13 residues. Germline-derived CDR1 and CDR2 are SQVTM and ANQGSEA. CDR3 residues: CSVGQGRGEKLFF. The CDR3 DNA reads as TGCAGCGTTGGACAGGGACGTGGTGAAAAACTGTTTTTT.

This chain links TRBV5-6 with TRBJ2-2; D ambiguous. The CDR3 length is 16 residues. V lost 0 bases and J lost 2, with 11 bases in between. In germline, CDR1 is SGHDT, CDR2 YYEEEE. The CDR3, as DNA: TGTGCCAGCAGCTTGGCCGGCGGTCCCAACACCGGGGAGCTGTTTTTT. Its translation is CASSLAGGPNTGELFF.

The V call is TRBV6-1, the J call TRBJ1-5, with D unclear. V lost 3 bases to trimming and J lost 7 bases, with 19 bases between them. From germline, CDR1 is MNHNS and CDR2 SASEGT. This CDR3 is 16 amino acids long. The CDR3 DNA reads TGTGCCAGCAGTGACCAGGCGGGATATTCTGGACAGCCCCAGCATTTT. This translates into CASSDQAGYSGQPQHF.

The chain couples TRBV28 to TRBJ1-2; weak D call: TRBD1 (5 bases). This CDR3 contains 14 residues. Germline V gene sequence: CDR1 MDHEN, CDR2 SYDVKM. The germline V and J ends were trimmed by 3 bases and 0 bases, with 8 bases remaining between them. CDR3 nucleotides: TGTGCCAGCAGTTTGCTGACAGCTAACTATGGCTACACCTTC. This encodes CASSLLTANYGYTF.